This entry lists 13 T cell receptor beta chains sequenced from one sample in a study of shared clonotypes between healthy human individuals. Using immunoSEQ multiplex PCR, the repertoire was profiled, and TCRdb retains in-frame clones only, with some absent. The sample yields about a million clones, about 75% seen once. Sequencing was performed on memory CD4+ T cells sorted from blood. The subset: CD45RA-negative fraction. Receptors originate from a man aged 18 to 30 in good health.

The chain uses TRBV15 and TRBJ1-1; D ambiguous. This CDR3 region has 13 residues. Looked up from germline, CDR1 is LNHNV and CDR2 is YYDKDF (reference sequence). Trimming pared 1 base from V and 2 bases from J, leaving 5 bases between. In nucleotides, the CDR3 is TGTGCCACCAGCAGAGTCTCCAACACTGAAGCTTTCTTT. Translated, it gives CATSRVSNTEAFF.

The chain combines TRBV6-1 with TRBJ1-2; TRBD1 is a possible D gene (6 bases). The V and J ends lost 6 bases and 1 base respectively, with 12 bases between them. The CDR3 runs 14 residues. Germline V gene lookup returns CDR1 MNHNS and CDR2 SASEGT. CDR3 protein: CASSRGTSNYGYTF. The CDR3 DNA sequence: TGTGCCAGCAGCCGCGGGACAAGTAACTATGGCTACACCTTC.

The chain is built from TRBV29-1 and TRBJ2-1, with a possible D match to TRBD2 (5 bases). V was shortened by 5 bases and J by 6 bases, with 8 bases between the two germline ends. CDR1 is SQVTM, CDR2 ANQGSEA, per germline. The CDR3 extends over 11 amino acids. The CDR3 is CSVTGGNEQFF. CDR3 bases: TGCAGCGTTACTGGAGGCAATGAGCAGTTCTTC.

The V call is TRBV27, the J call TRBJ2-3; D ambiguous. V was clipped by 7 bases and J by 3 bases, with 2 bases between them. CDR1 and CDR2 from the germline V gene are MNHEY and SMNVEV (reference sequence). The CDR3 spans 10 residues. CDR3 region: CASTTDTQYF. The DNA of the CDR3 is TGTGCCAGCACGACAGATACGCAGTATTTT.

The V and J genes are TRBV5-8 and TRBJ1-5; 8 positions match TRBD1. The CDR3 is made up of 17 amino acids. The germline gives CDR1 SGHTS, CDR2 YDEGEE. Trimming removed 0 bases from V and 2 bases from J; junction bases left unmatched: 7. This chain's CDR3 is CASSLGRGPSGNQPQHF. The CDR3 DNA reads TGTGCCAGCAGCTTGGGCAGGGGGCCGTCGGGCAATCAGCCCCAGCATTTT.

With regard to this clone: Other DNA sequences in this specimen translate into the identical CDR3. This chain links TRBV11-3 with TRBJ2-6; TRBD1 agrees at 7 bases. Trimming at V came to 5 bases and at J to 2 bases, leaving 3 bases not matched to a gene. Germline values: CDR1 SGHNT, CDR2 YENEEA. This CDR3 spans 15 amino acids. CDR3 region: CASSPDRAGANVLTF. CDR3 nucleotides: TGTGCCAGCAGCCCAGACAGGGCTGGGGCCAACGTCCTGACTTTC.

This clone has only one observation. The gene calls are TRBV5-5 and TRBJ2-1, with D possibly being TRBD2 (6 bases). The V end lost 3 bases, the J end lost 2 bases, and 12 bases lay between the germline ends. The germline gives CDR1 SGHKS, CDR2 YYEKEE (reference sequence). The CDR3 is 15 amino acids. CDR3 in amino acids: CASSSSGTPYNEQFF. The CDR3 nucleotides are TGTGCCAGCAGCTCTTCCGGGACTCCCTACAATGAGCAGTTCTTC. Drawing the rest from reference TRBV5-5 and TRBJ2-1, the complete variable domain is DAGVTQSPTHLIKTRGQQVTLRCSPISGHKSVSWYQQVLGQGPQFIFQYYEKEERGRGNFPDRFSARQFPNYSSELNVNALLLGDSALYLCASSSSGTPYNEQFFGPGTRLTVL.

V and J are TRBV9 and TRBJ1-6, with D hard to call. CDR1 is SGDLS and CDR2 is YYNGEE in the germline V gene. This CDR3 contains 14 residues. Trimming shortened V by 0 bases and J by 9 bases, and 10 bases separated the two germline ends. The CDR3 DNA reads as TGTGCCAGCAGCGTAGCTGTGGATAGTTCACCCCTCCACTTT. It yields the protein CASSVAVDSSPLHF. The full variable domain, its missing parts supplied by reference TRBV9 and TRBJ1-6, is DSGVTQTPKHLITATGQRVTLRCSPRSGDLSVYWYQQSLDQGLQFLIQYYNGEERAKGNILERFSAQQFPDLHSELNLSSLELGDSALYFCASSVAVDSSPLHFGNGTRLTVT.

The V and J genes are TRBV6-1 and TRBJ2-3, with D perhaps matching TRBD2 (6 bases). This CDR3 contains 16 residues. Germline assignment: CDR1 MNHNS and CDR2 SASEGT. The V and J ends lost 1 base and 4 bases respectively, with 15 bases between them. The CDR3 DNA is TGTGCCAGCAGTGAAGGCGTTGGCGGGGCAGCAGATACGCAGTATTTT. It is translated as CASSEGVGGAADTQYF.

This chain uses TRBV18 with TRBJ1-4; no reliable D call. The CDR3 length is 15 residues. The V and J ends lost 0 bases and 7 bases respectively, with 12 bases between them. Germline V lookup: CDR1 KGHSH, CDR2 LQKENI. The CDR3 loop reads CASSPPAEGGEKLFF. The CDR3 region has the DNA TGTGCCAGCTCACCACCGGCGGAGGGCGGTGAAAAACTGTTTTTT.

This sequence joins TRBV5-1 and TRBJ2-5; D is unclear. The DNA matches TRBJ2-7 better at its end, which makes the J call doubtful. CDR3 length equals 14 residues. CDR1 and CDR2 from the germline V gene are SGHRS and YFSETQ. CDR3 bases: TGCGCCAGCAGCTTGGCCAACAGCTACTACGAGCAGTACTTC. This sequence encodes CASSLANSYYEQYF.

This clone was counted a few times. The rearrangement joins TRBV6-6 to TRBJ1-1, with a possible D match to TRBD1 (6 bases). Trimming removed 6 bases at V and 1 base at J, with 12 bases between. The CDR3 loop spans 14 amino acids. CDR1 is MNHNY and CDR2 is SVGAGI in the germline V gene (reference sequence). The CDR3 bases are TGTGCCAGCAGCCGACAGGACTGGAACACTGAAGCTTTCTTT. Its translation is CASSRQDWNTEAFF.

The chain carries TRBV5-4 and TRBJ2-7; D remains unclear. Germline assignment: CDR1 SGHNT and CDR2 YYREEE (reference sequence). The V and J ends lost 0 bases and 3 bases respectively, with 4 bases between them. CDR3 size: 12 residues. CDR3 in DNA: TGTGCCAGCAGCTTGGACGACTACGAGCAGTACTTC. Translated, it gives CASSLDDYEQYF.